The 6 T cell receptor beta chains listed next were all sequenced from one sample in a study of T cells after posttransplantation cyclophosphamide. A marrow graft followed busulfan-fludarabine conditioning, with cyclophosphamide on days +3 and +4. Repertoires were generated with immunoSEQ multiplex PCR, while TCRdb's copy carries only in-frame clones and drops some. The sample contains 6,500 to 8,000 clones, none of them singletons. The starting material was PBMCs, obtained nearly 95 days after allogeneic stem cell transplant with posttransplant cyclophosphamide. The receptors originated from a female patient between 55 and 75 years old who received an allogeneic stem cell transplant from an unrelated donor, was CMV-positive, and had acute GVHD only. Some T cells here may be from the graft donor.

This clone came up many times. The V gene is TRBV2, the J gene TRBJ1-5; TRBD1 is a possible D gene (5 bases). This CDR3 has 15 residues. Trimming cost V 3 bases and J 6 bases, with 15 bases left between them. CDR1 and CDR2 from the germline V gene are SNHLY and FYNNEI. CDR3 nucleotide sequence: TGTGCCAGCAGTGATCGGCGGGGGGATGGTCAGCCCCAGCATTTT. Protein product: CASSDRRGDGQPQHF.

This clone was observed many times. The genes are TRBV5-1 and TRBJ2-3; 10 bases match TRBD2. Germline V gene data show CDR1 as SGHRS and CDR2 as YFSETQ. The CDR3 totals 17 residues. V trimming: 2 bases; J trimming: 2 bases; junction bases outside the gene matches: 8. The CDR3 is CASSFRQAGGVTDTQYF. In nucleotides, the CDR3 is TGCGCCAGCAGCTTTCGGCAAGCGGGAGGGGTCACAGATACGCAGTATTTT.

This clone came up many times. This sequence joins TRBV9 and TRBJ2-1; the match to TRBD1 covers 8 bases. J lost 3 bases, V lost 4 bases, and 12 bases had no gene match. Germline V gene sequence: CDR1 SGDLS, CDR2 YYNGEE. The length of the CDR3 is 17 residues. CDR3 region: CASSPRTGKVLYNEQFF. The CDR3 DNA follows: TGTGCCAGCAGCCCAAGGACAGGGAAGGTACTCTACAATGAGCAGTTCTTC.

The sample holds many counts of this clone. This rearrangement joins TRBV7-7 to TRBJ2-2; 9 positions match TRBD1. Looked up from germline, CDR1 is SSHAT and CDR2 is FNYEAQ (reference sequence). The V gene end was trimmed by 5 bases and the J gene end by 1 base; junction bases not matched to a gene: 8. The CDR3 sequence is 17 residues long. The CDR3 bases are TGTGCCAGCAGCCTCACGCCGGGACAGGGGAACACCGGGGAGCTGTTTTTT. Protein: CASSLTPGQGNTGELFF.

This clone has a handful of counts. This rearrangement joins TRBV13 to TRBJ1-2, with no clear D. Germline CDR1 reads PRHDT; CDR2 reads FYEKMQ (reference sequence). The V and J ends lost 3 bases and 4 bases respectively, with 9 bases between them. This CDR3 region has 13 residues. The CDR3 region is CASSFNSLYGYTF. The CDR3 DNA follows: TGTGCCAGCAGCTTTAATAGTCTCTATGGCTACACCTTC.

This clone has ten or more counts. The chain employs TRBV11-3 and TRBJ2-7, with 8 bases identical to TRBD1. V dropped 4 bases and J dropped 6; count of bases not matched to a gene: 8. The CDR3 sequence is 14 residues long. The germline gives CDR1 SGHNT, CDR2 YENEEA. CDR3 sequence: CASSSRTGRAEQYF. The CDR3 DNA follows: TGTGCCAGCAGCTCCAGGACAGGGCGGGCCGAGCAGTACTTC. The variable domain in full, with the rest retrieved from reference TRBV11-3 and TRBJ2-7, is EAGVVQSPRYKIIEKKQPVAFWCNPISGHNTLYWYLQNLGQGPELLIRYENEEAVDDSQLPKDRFSAERLKGVDSTLKIQPAELGDSAVYLCASSSRTGRAEQYFGPGTRLTVT.